This T cell receptor beta chain derives from a study of blood T cells in healthy people across ages. Overall study results and limits: Changes seen in expanded clonotypes were possibly confounded by donor CMV status left unknown.

This clonotype was seen more than once but under ten times. Its antigen is unidentified. Through a sample-barcoded 5' primer and a J-beta primer mix, a second PCR was run for roughly 6 to 12 cycles. The authors tagged each cDNA molecule using a template-switch adaptor with 12 random nucleotides. In TCRdb, the 5' RACE reads were re-called with MiXCR into one record per CDR3 protein. The repertoire holds around 800,000 distinct CDR3 sequences, more than 35% seen once, with about a sixth in the top ten. No fewer than 5 micrograms of total RNA were isolated from every sample. Trimming stripped 6 bases from V and 6 bases from J, with 14 bases between. The CDR3 sequence is 13 residues long. Germline loops: CDR1 DFQATT, CDR2 SNEGSKA (reference sequence).

The sequence derives from a man at least 80 years old in good health. The specimen sequenced was blood. The rearrangement uses TRBV20-1 and TRBJ1-4; the D gene is possibly TRBD1 (6 bases). CDR3 sequence: CSAEVGGDEKLFF. DNA of the CDR3: TGCAGTGCCGAAGTGGGGGGCGATGAAAAACTGTTTTTT.